A single sample is the source of the 26 T cell receptor beta chains below, sequenced in a study of OX40 agonist ivuxolimab in advanced cancers. Profiled with immunoSEQ multiplex PCR; TCRdb holds only in-frame clones, not every one. The sample yields about 58,000 clones, around four fifths seen once. Sequencing used CD4+ or CD8+ T cells sorted from blood, obtained in a trial of the OX40 agonist ivuxolimab. All receptors derive from an adult with an advanced solid tumor such as melanoma, head and neck, liver or kidney cancer.

The chain uses TRBV7-2 and TRBJ2-1, with 7 bases aligning to TRBD2. Germline V gene sequence: CDR1 SGHTA, CDR2 FQGNSA. The CDR3 consists of 16 residues. V dropped 2 bases and J dropped 6; count of bases not matched to a gene: 10. CDR3 bases: TGTGCCAGCAGCTTACGGCTAGCGGTGGATGGCAATGAGCAGTTCTTC. Translating it yields CASSLRLAVDGNEQFF.

The chain links TRBV7-9 to TRBJ2-1; TRBD2 agrees at 11 bases. CDR1 and CDR2 from the germline V gene are SEHNR and FQNEAQ (reference sequence). V lost 7 bases and J lost 4; bases outside the gene matches: 15. The CDR3 is 18 amino acids. The CDR3 sequence: CASISRRLAGGLYNEQFF. CDR3 DNA: TGTGCCAGCATTTCACGTCGGCTAGCGGGGGGCCTTTACAATGAGCAGTTCTTC.

The J gene is TRBJ1-1, the V gene TRBV28; D remains ambiguous. Germline CDR1 is MDHEN and CDR2 is SYDVKM. The CDR3 spans 14 residues. V was clipped by 4 bases and J by 6 bases, with 15 bases between them. CDR3 sequence (DNA): TGTGCCAGCAGTTCCGCAGGAGGTAGGGCTGAAGCTTTCTTT. Protein product: CASSSAGGRAEAFF.

The chain combines TRBV28 with TRBJ1-3, with D possibly matching TRBD1 (5 bases). The CDR3 has 13 residues. The ends were cut back, 10 bases at V and 0 bases at J, with 10 bases in the middle. The germline V gene has CDR1 MDHEN and CDR2 SYDVKM. This CDR3 is CATWGTSGNTIYF. DNA of the CDR3: TGTGCCACTTGGGGGACCTCTGGAAACACCATATATTTT.

The rearrangement links TRBV27 to TRBJ2-5; 7 nucleotides align to TRBD1. CDR1 is MNHEY and CDR2 is SMNVEV in the germline V gene (reference sequence). This CDR3 spans 14 amino acids. Trimming removed 4 bases from V and 7 bases from J; junction bases left unmatched: 9. The DNA for the CDR3 is TGTGCCAGCAGTTATTACAGCCACAGGGGGACCCAGTACTTC. It specifies CASSYYSHRGTQYF.

The gene calls are TRBV27 and TRBJ2-7; 8 bases agree with TRBD2. The ends lost 5 bases at V and 1 base at J; junction bases unmatched: 7. The length of the CDR3 is 15 residues. Germline V gene sequence: CDR1 MNHEY, CDR2 SMNVEV (reference sequence). CDR3 bases: TGTGCCAGCAGTGGAGAGGGGACTAGGTCCTACGAGCAGTACTTC. This encodes CASSGEGTRSYEQYF.

CDR3 sequence (DNA): TGTGCCAGCACGACCGACAGAGGGCCCTATGGCTACACCTTC. Protein sequence: CASTTDRGPYGYTF. The J gene is TRBJ1-2, the V gene TRBV6-5, with D possibly being TRBD1 (5 bases). There are 14 residues in the CDR3. CDR1 is MNHEY, CDR2 SVGAGI, per germline. The germline V and J ends were trimmed by 7 bases and 4 bases, with 16 bases remaining between them.

The chain links TRBV28 to TRBJ2-5, with TRBD2 as a possible D gene (5 bases). With 8 bases removed from V and 5 bases from J, the gap between germline ends came to 15 bases. Germline V gives CDR1 MDHEN, CDR2 SYDVKM. This CDR3 spans 13 amino acids. The CDR3 nucleotides are TGTGCCAGCCGCGGGTCAGGAGGTGAGACCCAGTACTTC. It encodes CASRGSGGETQYF.

The DNA of the CDR3 is TGTGCCAGCAGCTCCGGACAGGGCCTAGGCGAGCAGTACTTC. This sequence encodes CASSSGQGLGEQYF. The chain couples TRBV5-4 to TRBJ2-7; TRBD1 matches 8 bases. This CDR3 has 14 amino acids. V shed 3 bases and J 6 bases; nucleotides not matched to a gene: 8. From germline, CDR1 is SGHNT and CDR2 YYREEE (reference sequence).

Concerning this clone: One end of the junction varies from germline; a read error may be responsible. This sequence joins TRBV7-7 and TRBJ2-5, with 9 bases lining up with TRBD1. Germline V gives CDR1 SSHAT, CDR2 FNYEAQ (reference sequence). This CDR3 is built from 15 residues. CDR3 loop: CASSPSGTGRETQYF. The CDR3 coding sequence is TGTGCTAGCAGTCCCTCCGGGACAGGGAGAGAGACCCAGTACTTC.

The chain is built from TRBV11-2 and TRBJ2-5; D is undetermined. Germline CDR1 and CDR2: SGHAT and FQNNGV. The CDR3 consists of 13 residues. The V end lost 5 bases, the J end lost 3 bases, and 10 bases lay between the germline ends. The CDR3 region has the DNA TGTGCCAGCAGCACGACTGTGAAAGAGACCCAGTACTTC. It is translated as CASSTTVKETQYF.

The chain uses TRBV6-4 and TRBJ2-1; D is unclear. The CDR3 consists of 13 residues. Deletions cut 0 bases from V and 6 bases from J, with 6 bases between. Germline V gives CDR1 MRHNA, CDR2 SNTAGT. DNA of the CDR3: TGTGCCAGCAGTGACTCTCCAGGCAATGAGCAGTTCTTC. This sequence encodes CASSDSPGNEQFF.

This clone was observed a few times. The J gene is TRBJ2-7, the V gene TRBV9; TRBD1 is a possible D gene (6 bases). The V gene's germline CDR1 is SGDLS and CDR2 YYNGEE. The CDR3 is made up of 14 amino acids. V lost 0 bases, J lost 6 bases, and 13 bases lay in between. CDR3 sequence reads: CASSVGQGLGEQYF. CDR3 nucleotides: TGTGCCAGCAGCGTAGGTCAGGGGCTCGGCGAGCAGTACTTC.

The chain employs TRBV6-1 and TRBJ1-4; 10 bases line up with TRBD1. The CDR3 sequence is 17 residues long. Trimming took 4 bases from V and 2 from J; bases not matched to a gene: 7. Germline loops: CDR1 MNHNS, CDR2 SASEGT. The CDR3 region has the DNA TGTGCCAGCAGTGCGCGGACAGGGGGAAGGACTAATGAAAAACTGTTTTTT. It yields the protein CASSARTGGRTNEKLFF.

The rearrangement joins TRBV30 to TRBJ1-5; D call uncertain. The CDR3 length is 13 residues. The germline gives CDR1 GTSNPN, CDR2 SVGIG (reference sequence). The V and J ends lost 0 bases and 5 bases respectively, with 8 bases between them. Here the CDR3 reads CAWSVTMDQPQHF. DNA of the CDR3: TGTGCCTGGAGTGTAACAATGGATCAGCCCCAGCATTTT.

The chain joins TRBV19 to TRBJ2-4; 7 bases match TRBD2. Germline V CDR1 and CDR2: LNHDA, SQIVND (reference sequence). With 5 bases clipped from V and 0 bases from J, the junction kept 7 bases outside the gene matches. The CDR3 spans 16 residues. CDR3 in amino acids: CASSPWGGVAKNIQYF. The CDR3 bases are TGTGCCAGTAGTCCCTGGGGGGGAGTAGCCAAAAACATTCAGTACTTC.

The chain combines TRBV9 with TRBJ2-1, with TRBD2 matching over 9 bases. J lost 6 bases, V lost 2 bases, and 3 bases had no gene match. CDR3 size: 14 residues. Germline lookup yields CDR1 SGDLS and CDR2 YYNGEE. CDR3: CASSVLAGSNEQFF. CDR3 sequence (DNA): TGTGCCAGCAGCGTGCTAGCGGGGAGCAATGAGCAGTTCTTC.

V usage is TRBV29-1 and J usage is TRBJ2-1; 9 bases are shared with TRBD1. The CDR3 covers 14 residues. CDR1 is SQVTM and CDR2 is ANQGSEA in the germline V gene. Trimming took 5 bases from V and 8 from J; bases not matched to a gene: 10. CDR3 nucleotides: TGCAGCGTTCGCGGACCACAGGGGGCGGATGAGCAGTTCTTC. Protein sequence: CSVRGPQGADEQFF.

The chain employs TRBV6-5 and TRBJ2-5, with D possibly called TRBD1 or TRBD2 (5 bases each). Germline V gives CDR1 MNHEY, CDR2 SVGAGI. Trimming removed 0 bases at V and 4 bases at J, with 15 bases between. The CDR3 has 16 residues. This CDR3 is CASSYSGVLVGETQYF. The DNA of the CDR3 is TGTGCCAGCAGTTACTCGGGGGTCCTGGTCGGAGAGACCCAGTACTTC.

CDR3 residues: CASERSSYNSPLHF. The CDR3 region has the DNA TGTGCCTCCGAGCGGTCCTCCTATAATTCACCCCTCCACTTT. The chain combines TRBV6-5 with TRBJ1-6; D gene ambiguous. This CDR3 has 14 residues. V lost 11 bases and J lost 0, with 11 bases in between. Germline lookup yields CDR1 MNHEY and CDR2 SVGAGI.

The rearrangement links TRBV11-2 to TRBJ2-7, with a weak D call TRBD2 (5 bases). Per the germline V gene, CDR1 is SGHAT and CDR2 is FQNNGV. There are 13 residues in the CDR3. Trimming pared 2 bases from V and 7 bases from J, leaving 12 bases between. The CDR3 is CASSLREGGEQYF. The CDR3 nucleotides read TGTGCCAGCAGCTTACGTGAGGGTGGGGAGCAGTACTTC. Based on the CDR3 plus reference TRBV11-2 and TRBJ2-7, the full variable domain is EAGVAQSPRYKIIEKRQSVAFWCNPISGHATLYWYQQILGQGPKLLIQFQNNGVVDDSQLPKDRFSAERLKGVDSTLKIQPAKLEDSAVYLCASSLREGGEQYFGPGTRLTVT.

The rearrangement links TRBV19 to TRBJ2-7; D gene ambiguous. CDR1 and CDR2 (germline): LNHDA, SQIVND (reference sequence). The CDR3 has 15 amino acids. The V end was cut by 5 bases, the J end by 6 bases, with 20 bases between. CDR3 sequence (DNA): TGTGCCAGTAGTCTCCGGGTTGGGGTTCGAGCCGAGCAGTACTTC. It encodes CASSLRVGVRAEQYF.

The CDR3 protein is CASSLSGGRSETQYF. CDR3 in DNA: TGTGCCAGCAGCTTGAGCGGGGGGCGGTCGGAGACCCAGTACTTC. V is TRBV7-2 and J is TRBJ2-5; 9 nucleotides match TRBD2. Looked up from germline, CDR1 is SGHTA and CDR2 is FQGNSA. The V gene end was trimmed by 3 bases and the J gene end by 5 bases; junction bases not matched to a gene: 7. This CDR3 contains 15 residues.

V and J are TRBV5-1 and TRBJ2-4; 10 bases agree with TRBD1. Germline V CDR1 and CDR2: SGHRS, YFSETQ. V shed 4 bases, J shed 7 bases, and the junction held 5 bases outside the gene matches. The CDR3 runs to 14 residues. In DNA, the CDR3 is TGCGCCAGCAGCGACGACAGGGGGCCGAACATTCAGTACTTC. Translation gives CASSDDRGPNIQYF.

This clone showed up just once. The chain has TRBV7-2 and TRBJ2-1, with 7 bases aligning to TRBD2. The germline gives CDR1 SGHTA, CDR2 FQGNSA. V was clipped by 4 bases and J by 0 bases; unmatched bases: 3. This CDR3 spans 15 amino acids. CDR3 amino acids: CASSSSGGSYNEQFF. The DNA of the CDR3 is TGTGCCAGCAGCTCCTCGGGAGGCTCCTACAATGAGCAGTTCTTC.

The V call is TRBV4-1, the J call TRBJ2-7; D not certain. The CDR3 runs 15 residues. The V gene lost 0 bases and the J gene lost 6 bases, with 15 bases spanning the gap. The germline V gene encodes CDR1 MGHRA and CDR2 YSYEKL. CDR3 DNA sequence: TGCGCCAGCAGCCAAGAAGGCCCTACCTTGGGCGAGCAGTACTTC. It specifies CASSQEGPTLGEQYF.